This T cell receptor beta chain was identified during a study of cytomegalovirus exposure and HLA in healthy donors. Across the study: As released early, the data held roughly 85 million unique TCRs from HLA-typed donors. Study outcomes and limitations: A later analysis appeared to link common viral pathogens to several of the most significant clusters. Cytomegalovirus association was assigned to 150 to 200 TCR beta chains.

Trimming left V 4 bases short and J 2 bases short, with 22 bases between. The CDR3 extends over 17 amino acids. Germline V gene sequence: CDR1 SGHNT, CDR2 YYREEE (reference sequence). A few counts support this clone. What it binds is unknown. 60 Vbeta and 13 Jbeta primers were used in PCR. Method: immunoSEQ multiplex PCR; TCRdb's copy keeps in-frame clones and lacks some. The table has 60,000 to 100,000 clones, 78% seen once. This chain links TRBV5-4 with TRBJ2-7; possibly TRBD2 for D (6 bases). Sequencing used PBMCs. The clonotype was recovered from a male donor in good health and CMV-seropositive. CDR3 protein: CASSPMGARGGPYEQYF. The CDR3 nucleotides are TGTGCCAGCAGCCCGATGGGTGCGAGGGGAGGACCCTACGAGCAGTACTTC.